Below are 19 T cell receptor beta chains sequenced from a single sample in a study of cytomegalovirus exposure and HLA in healthy donors. A multiplex PCR was run with 60 Vbeta primers and 13 Jbeta primers. Clones were sequenced by immunoSEQ multiplex PCR, and TCRdb holds only the in-frame ones, with some missing. This repertoire shows around 140,000 clones, around 73% found once; its top ten account for 1.5% to 2%. The sample was PBMCs. The receptors were gathered from a woman aged 18-29 years in good health and CMV-seronegative.

This clone has more than one count but fewer than ten. This chain links TRBV15 with TRBJ1-2; D uncertain. Germline loops: CDR1 LNHNV, CDR2 YYDKDF (reference sequence). This CDR3 has 15 amino acids. V was cut by 6 bases and J by 1 base, with 15 bases left in between. CDR3 bases: TGTGCCACCAGGAGGGCTCCCCTGGATAACTATGGCTACACCTTC. This gives the protein CATRRAPLDNYGYTF.

The CDR3 coding sequence is TGTGCCATCAGCCAAGCGGGGGGGGCCACAGATACGCAGTATTTT. It is translated as CAISQAGGATDTQYF. The V and J genes are TRBV10-3 and TRBJ2-3, with 10 bases that match TRBD2. The CDR3 totals 15 residues. After removal of 6 bases from V and 2 bases from J, the junction contained 5 bases not matched to a gene. Germline V lookup: CDR1 ENHRY, CDR2 SYGVKD.

The chain combines TRBV5-4 with TRBJ1-1, with a possible D match to TRBD1 (6 bases). From germline, CDR1 is SGHNT and CDR2 YYREEE (reference sequence). This CDR3 has 17 residues. Trimming took 0 bases from V and 1 from J, leaving 16 bases between them. The CDR3 loop reads CASSLALSEGENTEAFF. The CDR3 nucleotides read TGTGCCAGCAGCTTGGCCTTATCTGAGGGGGAGAACACTGAAGCTTTCTTT.

This sequence joins TRBV18 and TRBJ2-7, with D tentatively TRBD1 (6 bases). The CDR3 contains 15 residues. Trimming cost V 3 bases and J 6 bases, with 18 bases left between them. Per the germline V gene, CDR1 is KGHSH and CDR2 is LQKENI. The CDR3 region has the DNA TGTGCCAGCTCACCTACCGGGACACGTACTCCCGAGCAGTACGTC. This sequence encodes CASSPTGTRTPEQYV.

The chain is built from TRBV9 and TRBJ1-1; 8 bases agree with TRBD1. CDR3 length: 16 amino acids. The germline V gene encodes CDR1 SGDLS and CDR2 YYNGEE. J lost 0 bases, V lost 3 bases, and 7 bases had no gene match. In nucleotides, the CDR3 is TGTGCCAGCAGCGAACACCGGGACAGGTTGAACACTGAAGCTTTCTTT. Protein product: CASSEHRDRLNTEAFF.

CDR3 sequence: CASSLGGSLNQPQHF. CDR3 sequence (DNA): TGCGCCAGCAGCTTGGGGGGCAGCCTCAATCAGCCCCAGCATTTT. The chain employs TRBV5-1 and TRBJ1-5; TRBD1 might be the D (5 bases). This CDR3 has 15 amino acids. Germline CDR1 SGHRS, CDR2 YFSETQ. The V end was cut by 0 bases, the J end by 3 bases, with 10 bases between.

The V gene is TRBV4-2, the J gene TRBJ1-5, with a tentative D call TRBD1 (5 bases). The germline CDR1 and CDR2 sequences are LGHNA and YNFKEQ. CDR3 length equals 16 residues. The V and J ends lost 2 bases and 1 base respectively, with 12 bases between them. The CDR3 spells CASSQPAQGSNQPQHF. CDR3 sequence (DNA): TGTGCCAGCAGCCAACCCGCCCAGGGAAGCAATCAGCCCCAGCATTTT.

The rearrangement uses TRBV7-3 and TRBJ1-6; 7 positions agree with TRBD1. The length of the CDR3 is 15 residues. The V and J ends lost 1 base and 7 bases, in that order; junction bases with no gene match: 4. Germline V gene data show CDR1 as SGHTA and CDR2 as FQGTGA. The DNA of the CDR3 is TGTGCCAGCAGCTTAAACGCCAGGGGGAATTCACCCCTCCACTTT. This sequence encodes CASSLNARGNSPLHF.

This chain connects TRBV5-1 to TRBJ2-5; D gene ambiguous. This CDR3 is 14 amino acids long. Germline V gene sequence: CDR1 SGHRS, CDR2 YFSETQ. The V gene lost 4 bases and the J gene lost 5 bases, with 15 bases spanning the gap. CDR3 amino acids: CASSPSLPGETQYF. The CDR3 bases are TGCGCCAGCAGCCCCAGTCTCCCCGGGGAGACCCAGTACTTC.

This clone was detected only a few times. This chain joins TRBV4-3 and TRBJ1-2, with a tentative D call TRBD1 (6 bases). Trimming stripped 0 bases from V and 7 bases from J, with 15 bases between. Germline V gene data show CDR1 as LGHNA and CDR2 as YSLEER. The CDR3 is 15 residues long. The CDR3 reads CASSQEATGLGGYTF. DNA for the CDR3: TGCGCCAGCAGCCAAGAGGCCACAGGGTTAGGTGGCTACACCTTC.

The V and J genes are TRBV19 and TRBJ1-3, with 9 bases fitting TRBD1. CDR3 size: 17 residues. Losses at the gene ends were 9 bases for V and 0 bases for J; bases not matched to a gene: 12. Germline V gene sequence: CDR1 LNHDA, CDR2 SQIVND (reference sequence). The CDR3 spells CASSQGADAISGNTIYF. The CDR3 nucleotides read TGTGCCAGCTCACAGGGGGCTGACGCTATCTCTGGAAACACCATATATTTT.

This clone has a single count. This sequence joins TRBV28 and TRBJ2-7; D remains unclear. The CDR3 runs 12 residues. V was shortened by 6 bases and J by 3 bases, with 9 bases between the two germline ends. Germline CDR1 reads MDHEN; CDR2 reads SYDVKM. CDR3 DNA sequence: TGTGCCAGCAGCAGCCGGGTCTACGAGCAGTACTTC. This translates into CASSSRVYEQYF.

This clone was counted a few times. The rearrangement links TRBV7-9 to TRBJ2-1; 7 nucleotides match TRBD2. The CDR3 is 11 amino acids. The germline CDR1 and CDR2 sequences are SEHNR and FQNEAQ (reference sequence). J was trimmed by 11 bases and V by 5 bases; bases with no gene match: 3. CDR3 region: CASSGLGKQFF. CDR3 sequence (DNA): TGTGCCAGCAGCGGACTAGGGAAGCAGTTCTTC. The complete variable domain, with remaining parts taken from reference TRBV7-9 and TRBJ2-1, reads DTGVSQNPRHKITKRGQNVTFRCDPISEHNRLYWYRQTLGQGPEFLTYFQNEAQLEKSRLLSDRFSAERPKGSFSTLEIQRTEQGDSAMYLCASSGLGKQFFGPGTRLTVL.

The chain joins TRBV4-3 to TRBJ1-5, with TRBD1 matching 7 bases. The V and J ends lost 2 bases and 4 bases, in that order; junction bases with no gene match: 5. This CDR3 is built from 15 residues. CDR1 and CDR2 from the germline V gene are LGHNA and YSLEER. The CDR3 protein is CASSQTGQPNQPQHF. In DNA form, the CDR3 reads TGCGCCAGCAGCCAAACGGGACAGCCAAATCAGCCCCAGCATTTT.

In nucleotides, the CDR3 is TGTGCCAGCAGTGCGGTGACGGGAACACAAGAGACCCAGTACTTC. Translating it yields CASSAVTGTQETQYF. The genes are TRBV2 and TRBJ2-5, with a weak D call TRBD2 (5 bases). Trimming left V 4 bases short and J 2 bases short, with 14 bases between. CDR3 size: 15 residues. Looked up from germline, CDR1 is SNHLY and CDR2 is FYNNEI. Drawing the rest from reference TRBV2 and TRBJ2-5, the complete variable domain is EPEVTQTPSHQVTQMGQEVILRCVPISNHLYFYWYRQILGQKVEFLVSFYNNEISEKSEIFDDQFSVERPDGSNFTLKIRSTKLEDSAMYFCASSAVTGTQETQYFGPGTRLLVL.

This clone was seen a few times. This sequence joins TRBV7-2 and TRBJ2-7; the match to TRBD2 covers 9 bases. Germline-derived CDR1 and CDR2 are SGHTA and FQGNSA. CDR3 length equals 14 residues. V shed 5 bases, J shed 9 bases, and the junction held 11 bases outside the gene matches. The CDR3 region is CASSPTSGRTGQYF. The CDR3 nucleotides are TGTGCCAGCAGCCCGACTAGCGGACGTACAGGGCAGTACTTC.

This rearrangement joins TRBV27 to TRBJ1-5; D call uncertain. The CDR3 loop spans 13 amino acids. The V gene's germline CDR1 is MNHEY and CDR2 SMNVEV (reference sequence). The ends were cut back, 2 bases at V and 4 bases at J, with 6 bases in the middle. CDR3 coding DNA: TGTGCCAGCAGTTTAACGGGGAATCAGCCCCAGCATTTT. Residues: CASSLTGNQPQHF.

The chain combines TRBV15 with TRBJ1-1; D uncertain. Trimming removed 0 bases at V and 1 base at J, with 6 bases between. CDR1 and CDR2 (germline): LNHNV, YYDKDF (reference sequence). This CDR3 contains 14 residues. CDR3 sequence reads: CATSRETWNTEAFF. The CDR3 nucleotides read TGTGCCACCAGCAGAGAGACATGGAACACTGAAGCTTTCTTT.

The V call is TRBV19, the J call TRBJ2-5, with a weak D call TRBD1 (6 bases). In germline, CDR1 is LNHDA, CDR2 SQIVND (reference sequence). CDR3 length: 15 amino acids. V dropped 3 bases and J dropped 9 bases, with 20 bases sitting between them. The CDR3 DNA follows: TGTGCCAGTAGTATGGAGGACAGACCCGCCGGGGCCCAGTACTTC. Translation: CASSMEDRPAGAQYF.